The rows below give T cell receptor beta chains drawn from one sample of a study of shared clonotypes between healthy human individuals. Using immunoSEQ multiplex PCR, the repertoire was profiled, and TCRdb retains in-frame clones only, with some absent. The sample carries some 2 million clones, 85% to 95% recorded once. The source material was naive CD4+ T cells sorted from blood. Every receptor here comes from a young man in good health. The CDR3 runs from the conserved cysteine through the conserved F or W. The D gene is left open where the match is weak. Size is stated for part of the rows, as once, few or many counts, or as a class when the clone is expanded.

V	size	J	D	DNA	CDR3
TRBV29-1	NA	TRBJ2-3	TRBD1	TGCAGCGTTGAGGACAGGGGCTCCGCTCCCACAGATACGCAGTATTTT	CSVEDRGSAPTDTQYF
TRBV15	NA	TRBJ2-2	NA	TGTGCCACCAGCAGAGATCTAGCCACCGGGGAGCTGTTTTTT	CATSRDLATGELFF
TRBV2	NA	TRBJ1-1	NA	TGTGCCAGCAGTTTGAGGGACACCACTGAAGCTTTCTTT	CASSLRDTTEAFF
TRBV28	NA	TRBJ1-5	TRBD1	TGTGCCAGCAGTTTAGAGGGACAGGGTAGAAGTCAGCCCCAGCATTTT	CASSLEGQGRSQPQHF
TRBV7-9	NA	TRBJ1-2	NA	TGTGCCAGCAGCTTAGAGGGAGGGGCCCTCTATGGCTACACCTTC	CASSLEGGALYGYTF
TRBV11-2	NA	TRBJ1-2	TRBD1	TGTGCCAGCAGCTTGACAGGGTACCTAGCTACCCGCTATGGCTACACCTTC	CASSLTGYLATRYGYTF
TRBV6-5	NA	TRBJ1-3	NA	TGTGCCAGCAGCGGGGGATTCTCTGGAAACACCATATATTTT	CASSGGFSGNTIYF
TRBV19	NA	TRBJ1-3	NA	TGTGCCAGTAGTAGACAGGCGCCCTCTGGAAACACCATATATTTT	CASSRQAPSGNTIYF
TRBV5-6	NA	TRBJ1-4	NA	TGTGCCAGCAGCTTGTCCGGGAGGTATGAAAAACTGTTTTTT	CASSLSGRYEKLFF
TRBV15	NA	TRBJ2-1	NA	TGTGCCACCAGCAGAGAGGTATCGCAGCGCCAGTTCTTC	CATSREVSQRQFF
TRBV2	NA	TRBJ1-6	TRBD1	TGTGCGAGCACCGGGACAGGGTTCCATAATTCACCCCTCCACTTT	CASTGTGFHNSPLHF
TRBV4-2	NA	TRBJ2-5	NA	TGTGCCAGCAGCCAAGAGGGGACGTACCAAGAGACCCAGTACTTC	CASSQEGTYQETQYF
TRBV10-3	once	TRBJ1-1	NA	TGTGCCATCAGCCAAAGGACAGCAGACATGAACACTGAAGCTTTCTTT	CAISQRTADMNTEAFF
TRBV27	NA	TRBJ1-2	NA	TGTGCCAGCAGTTTATGGTATGGCTACACCTTC	CASSLWYGYTF
TRBV9	NA	TRBJ1-2	TRBD1	TGTGCCAGCAGCGTAGGCCAGGGGGCGCAGAGGCACTATGGCTACACCTTC	CASSVGQGAQRHYGYTF
TRBV2	NA	TRBJ2-7	NA	TGTGCCAGCAGTGAAATCAGTGGGCGCACCTACGAGCAGTACTTC	CASSEISGRTYEQYF
TRBV18	once	TRBJ1-2	TRBD1	TGTGCCAGCTCACCCGGGACAGGGGAGAACTATGGCTACACCTTC	CASSPGTGENYGYTF
TRBV19	NA	TRBJ1-3	TRBD1	TGTGCCGGCGGGGACAGCTCTGGAAACACCATATATTTT	CAGGDSSGNTIYF
TRBV15	NA	TRBJ2-7	NA	TGTGCCACCAGCAGAGACAGGGACTCCTACGAGCAGTACTTC	CATSRDRDSYEQYF
TRBV7-9	NA	TRBJ2-3	NA	TGTGCCAGCATCCTGATTTCAGCAGATACGCAGTATTTT	CASILISADTQYF
TRBV2	NA	TRBJ2-7	TRBD1	TGTGCCACCTCAGGACAGGCTGTAACCTACGAGCAGTACTTC	CATSGQAVTYEQYF
TRBV6-5	NA	TRBJ1-2	NA	TGTGCCAGCAGTTACTCGGGCTCTTATGGCTACACCTTC	CASSYSGSYGYTF
TRBV30	NA	TRBJ1-4	NA	TGTGCCTGGAGCCGGAAGGGATATGAAAAACTGTTTTTT	CAWSRKGYEKLFF
TRBV29-1	NA	TRBJ2-3	NA	TGCAGCGTTGATGAAGCCCCGCAGTATTTT	CSVDEAPQYF
TRBV11-3	NA	TRBJ2-7	NA	TGTGCCAGCAGCTTAGATGGCGCGCAGTACTTC	CASSLDGAQYF
TRBV5-1	NA	TRBJ2-2	NA	TGCGCCAGCTTTATCGGGACACTTAACACCGGGGAGCTGTTTTTT	CASFIGTLNTGELFF
TRBV9	NA	TRBJ1-2	NA	TGTGCCAGCAGCGTAGATGACAGACGTTATGGCTACACCTTC	CASSVDDRRYGYTF
TRBV10-1	NA	TRBJ2-3	TRBD2	TGCGCCAGCAGTGATGGCGGGAGTGAAGATACGCAGTATTTT	CASSDGGSEDTQYF
TRBV9	NA	TRBJ2-7	NA	TGTGCCAGCAGCGAGACCGGGACAACCTACGAGCAGTACTTC	CASSETGTTYEQYF
TRBV5-6	few	TRBJ2-7	NA	TGTGCCAGCAGCTCCCTCTACGAGCAGTACTTC	CASSSLYEQYF
TRBV7-2	once	TRBJ1-6	NA	TGTGCCAGCAGCCTACGGCAGGGAACCCCCCTCCACTTT	CASSLRQGTPLHF
TRBV6-5	NA	TRBJ2-2	NA	TGTGCCAGCAGTTACTCAGGGCAGGGGAGCACCGGGGAGCTGTTTTTT	CASSYSGQGSTGELFF
TRBV19	NA	TRBJ2-5	NA	TGTGCCAGTAGTCGTGCGGGACGGGGAGAGACCCAGTACTTC	CASSRAGRGETQYF
TRBV2	NA	TRBJ2-5	NA	TGTGCCAGCAGTGACGGTAGTGGGGAGACCCAGTACTTC	CASSDGSGETQYF
TRBV7-3	NA	TRBJ2-7	NA	TGTGCCAGCAGCACGGACGTAGCCTACGAGCAGTACTTC	CASSTDVAYEQYF
TRBV2	NA	TRBJ2-5	NA	TGTGCCAGCAGGGGGTATGAGACCCAGTACTTC	CASRGYETQYF
TRBV2	few	TRBJ1-4	TRBD1	TGTGCCAGCAGTGAAGGGACAGGGGAAAAACTGTTTTTT	CASSEGTGEKLFF
TRBV30	NA	TRBJ2-3	NA	TGTGCCTGGAGTAGCACAGATACGCAGTATTTT	CAWSSTDTQYF
TRBV7-3	NA	TRBJ1-2	NA	TGTGCCAGCAGCTTAAGCAGGGACTATGGCTACACCTTC	CASSLSRDYGYTF
TRBV6-5	NA	TRBJ2-5	NA	TGTGCCAGCAGTTACTCACCCGGCAGAGTTGAGACCCAGTACTTC	CASSYSPGRVETQYF
TRBV19	NA	TRBJ2-5	NA	TGTGCCAGTAGTCTGCAGCCCGCTAGCGAGACCCAGTACTTC	CASSLQPASETQYF
TRBV6-1	NA	TRBJ1-1	NA	TGTGCCAGCAGTGAAGCTCTGGGTTGGACTGAAGCTTTCTTT	CASSEALGWTEAFF
TRBV2	once	TRBJ1-1	TRBD1	TGTGCCAGCAACGACAGGGGGTATTACACTGAAGCTTTCTTT	CASNDRGYYTEAFF